The clone carrying this T cell receptor (beta chain) was observed a handful of times. The antigen remains undetermined. These data are taken from a study of tumor and adjacent non-tumor tissue in lung cancer. A modified ARM-PCR protocol with three rounds of nested PCR amplified TCRbeta. One entry per CDR3 protein, called by TCRdb with MiXCR from the multiplex PCR reads. This table has approximately 110,000 distinct CDR3 sequences, approximately 82% appearing once. No cell sorting was done before RNA was extracted from the tissue. The V end lost 0 bases, the J end lost 2 bases, and 14 bases lay between the germline ends. CDR1 and CDR2 from the germline V gene are LGHNA and YSLEER. CDR3 length: 16 residues. Whole-study results and caveats: TCR diversity was significantly greater in tumor than normal lung tissue.

Input material: lung tumor tissue. The chain links TRBV4-3 to TRBJ2-7, with a possible D match to TRBD2 (5 bases). The receptor was derived from a woman in her sixties with non-small cell lung cancer. The CDR3 loop is CASSQDSSGNPYEQYF. The CDR3 DNA sequence: TGCGCCAGCAGCCAAGATTCCAGCGGCAATCCCTACGAGCAGTACTTC.